Presented here are 2 T cell receptor beta chains from one specimen sequenced in a study of cytomegalovirus exposure and HLA in healthy donors (TCRdb year 2017). Libraries were made using the immunoSEQ multiplex PCR assay. The multiplex PCR relied on a mix of 60 forward primers for TCR Vbeta segments and 13 reverse primers for TCR Jbeta segments. Imported from immuneACCESS, the table was reduced by TCRdb to in-frame sequences with V and J called. These copies leave out some clones; in studies compared against another copy, an unresolved V gene accounts for under half, and the cause of the remainder is not known. This sample comprises tens of thousands of clones, around 68% of them detected only once. The ten largest account for about 9.1% of the sample. Sequencing input: PBMCs. The receptors were sampled from a man aged 35 to 55 in good health and CMV-seropositive.

In its sample, this clone was seen a few times. The V gene is TRBV5-6, the J gene TRBJ2-5, with a tentative D call TRBD2 (7 bases). V shed 6 bases and J shed 5 bases, with 20 bases lying between them. Germline CDR1 is SGHDT and CDR2 is YYEEEE. The CDR3 is made up of 15 amino acids. CDR3 in DNA: TGTGCCAGCACCAGGTGGGGGGGGGCGATGGAGACCCAGTACTTC. Translating gives CASTRWGGAMETQYF.

Written as DNA, the CDR3 is TGTGCCAGCAGTGAGAGAAGGACATCGCGGGGCGAGCAGTACTTC. This encodes CASSERRTSRGEQYF. The chain is built from TRBV2 and TRBJ2-7, with TRBD2 as a possible D gene (6 bases). The CDR3 contains 15 residues. The V gene's germline CDR1 is SNHLY and CDR2 FYNNEI. V dropped 3 bases and J dropped 6 bases, with 18 bases sitting between them. Drawing the rest from reference TRBV2 and TRBJ2-7, the complete variable domain is EPEVTQTPSHQVTQMGQEVILRCVPISNHLYFYWYRQILGQKVEFLVSFYNNEISEKSEIFDDQFSVERPDGSNFTLKIRSTKLEDSAMYFCASSERRTSRGEQYFGPGTRLTVT.